This paragraph reports one T cell receptor beta chain. This entry comes from a study of blood T cell repertoires in COVID-19. Study-level information: PBMCs, B-cell-depleted T cells, or T cells were the source of the cDNA or gDNA that made up the material.

The CDR3 sequence is 16 residues long. V lost 7 bases and J 8 bases, leaving 24 bases between the germline ends. From germline, CDR1 is MNHNY and CDR2 SVGAGI (reference sequence). The authors' processing: Researchers report that nucleated cell counts were estimated from reference gene primer amplification. Here immunoSEQ multiplex PCR was the method, and the copy in TCRdb shows in-frame clones only, minus some. Clonal size and the V and J genes are those of that table, whereas D and trimming came from the DNA. Of 50,000 to 75,000 clones listed, roughly three quarters were seen once; the top ten hold 20%.

The sequenced sample was peripheral blood. The clonotype comes from a woman aged 80 or over with active or convalescent COVID-19. The V gene is TRBV6-6, the J gene TRBJ2-1; possible D gene TRBD2, 7 bases. The CDR3 DNA sequence: TGTGCCAGCAATCCACCGCCGGGGGGCCTGCCTTATGAGCAGTTCTTC. This sequence encodes CASNPPPGGLPYEQFF.